The 15 T cell receptor beta chains presented below share a single source sample, sequenced in a study of CD8 T cell repertoires and HIV-1 epitope variants. These receptors lack a known antigen. This table comes from immunoSEQ multiplex PCR, and its TCRdb copy is limited to in-frame clones, with some not included. The sample lists 4,500 to 6,000 clones; about 70% were seen once. Sequenced sample: cultured CD8+ T cells derived from PBMCs. The receptors originated from a male donor with HIV.

The rearrangement joins TRBV28 to TRBJ2-7; 9 bases line up with TRBD1. Per the germline V gene, CDR1 is MDHEN and CDR2 is SYDVKM. This CDR3 spans 13 amino acids. The V segment lost 6 bases and the J segment 5 bases; nucleotides outside the gene matches: 5. CDR3 region: CASSRDRVNEQYF. The DNA of the CDR3 is TGTGCCAGCAGCCGGGACAGGGTAAACGAGCAGTACTTC.

CDR3 DNA: TGTGCCAGCAGCTTCTTACCGGACAGGGTTGCGGATACGCAGTATTTT. Translation gives CASSFLPDRVADTQYF. This rearrangement joins TRBV13 to TRBJ2-3; TRBD1 matches 8 bases. Germline assignment: CDR1 PRHDT and CDR2 FYEKMQ (reference sequence). CDR3 length: 16 residues. V lost 3 bases and J lost 6; bases outside the gene matches: 11.

V gene TRBV30 combines with J gene TRBJ2-6; unclear D gene. This CDR3 is 15 amino acids long. Germline-derived CDR1 and CDR2 are GTSNPN and SVGIG (reference sequence). V shed 4 bases and J shed 4 bases, with 14 bases lying between them. The CDR3 here is CAWITTSGGANVLTF. The CDR3 DNA reads TGTGCCTGGATCACCACCTCGGGCGGGGCCAACGTCCTGACTTTC.

The chain is built from TRBV9 and TRBJ1-6; no clear D. V was pared by 0 bases and J by 7 bases, with 8 bases between. Germline CDR1 reads SGDLS; CDR2 reads YYNGEE. This CDR3 region has 14 residues. For the CDR3, the DNA is TGTGCCAGCAGCGTAGGAGTGAGGAATTCACCCCTCCACTTT. Amino acids: CASSVGVRNSPLHF.

This clone has more than one count but fewer than ten. The gene calls are TRBV19 and TRBJ2-1; 11 nucleotides agree with TRBD2. V was clipped by 4 bases and J by 4 bases; unmatched bases: 3. Germline assignment: CDR1 LNHDA and CDR2 SQIVND (reference sequence). The CDR3 extends over 15 amino acids. For the CDR3, the DNA is TGTGCCAGTAGTACCGGGACTAGCGGATACAATGAGCAGTTCTTC. Its protein is CASSTGTSGYNEQFF.

The gene calls are TRBV27 and TRBJ1-1; 10 bases match TRBD1. There are 17 residues in the CDR3. The V gene end was trimmed by 4 bases and the J gene end by 4 bases; junction bases not matched to a gene: 12. CDR1 is MNHEY and CDR2 is SMNVEV in the germline V gene (reference sequence). The CDR3 spells CASSSPGTGVISTEAFF. The DNA for the CDR3 is TGTGCCAGCAGTTCCCCCGGGACAGGGGTGATTTCCACTGAAGCTTTCTTT.

This clone was seen a handful of times. The V and J genes are TRBV14 and TRBJ2-7; the D call may be TRBD1 or TRBD2 (5 bases each). CDR3 length: 15 residues. The V gene lost 4 bases and the J gene lost 2 bases, with 15 bases spanning the gap. Germline V CDR1 and CDR2: SGHDN, FVKESK. For the CDR3, the DNA is TGTGCCAGCAGCCCGGGACCCAATATTCCCTACGAGCAGTACTTC. It yields the protein CASSPGPNIPYEQYF.

This clone was picked up a small number of times. This chain joins TRBV6-5 and TRBJ1-4, with D possibly being TRBD1 (5 bases). The CDR3 spans 13 residues. V lost 2 bases and J 10 bases, leaving 11 bases between the germline ends. Germline assignment: CDR1 MNHEY and CDR2 SVGAGI. The CDR3 region is CASSYKWGLKLFF. The CDR3 coding sequence is TGTGCCAGCAGTTACAAATGGGGACTAAAACTGTTTTTT.

CDR3 in amino acids: CASSYGSGLAVDTQYF. Written as DNA, the CDR3 is TGTGCCAGCAGTTACGGGTCGGGACTAGCGGTAGATACGCAGTATTTT. This chain joins TRBV6-5 and TRBJ2-3; 11 bases match TRBD2. The germline V gene encodes CDR1 MNHEY and CDR2 SVGAGI. This CDR3 comprises 16 residues. V lost 2 bases to trimming and J lost 5 bases; unmatched junction nucleotides: 6.

This chain links TRBV4-2 with TRBJ2-6; D not certain. The CDR3 is 18 amino acids. The germline V gene encodes CDR1 LGHNA and CDR2 YNFKEQ. V lost 4 bases, J lost 5 bases, and 21 bases lay in between. CDR3 nucleotide sequence: TGTGCCAGCAGCCGCTTTTCAAGGTTACAAAGTCGGGCCAACGTCCTGACTTTC. This gives the protein CASSRFSRLQSRANVLTF.

The chain is built from TRBV2 and TRBJ2-3, with 10 nucleotides matching TRBD2. There are 13 residues in the CDR3. In germline, CDR1 is SNHLY, CDR2 FYNNEI. CDR3 bases: TGTGCAAGGGGGAGCGGGGGGGCGAATACGCAGTATTTT. It codes for CARGSGGANTQYF.

This clone was counted only a few times. The CDR3 loop reads CASSIVGDAEAFF. For the CDR3, the DNA is TGTGCCAGTAGTATAGTGGGGGACGCTGAAGCTTTCTTT. This chain joins TRBV19 and TRBJ1-1, with a possible D match to TRBD1 (5 bases). Trimming took 1 base from V and 6 from J, leaving 9 bases between them. Germline lookup yields CDR1 LNHDA and CDR2 SQIVND (reference sequence). The CDR3 consists of 13 residues.

This clone was seen only a few times. This chain links TRBV5-4 with TRBJ1-6; 10 bases are shared with TRBD1. V gave up 4 bases and J gave up 1 base; unmatched junction bases: 5. There are 17 residues in the CDR3. Germline assignment: CDR1 SGHNT and CDR2 YYREEE (reference sequence). Written as DNA, the CDR3 is TGTGCCAGCAGCGCCGGGACAGGGGTTTCCTATAATTCACCCCTCCACTTT. Translating it yields CASSAGTGVSYNSPLHF.

This chain connects TRBV5-4 to TRBJ1-1; the D gene is possibly TRBD1 (5 bases). CDR1 SGHNT and CDR2 YYREEE come from the germline V gene (reference sequence). This CDR3 contains 15 residues. Trimming removed 1 base from V and 6 bases from J, with 16 bases in between. The DNA for the CDR3 is TGTGCCAGCAGCTTGTTTCAGGGTGGGGTTGCTGAAGCTTTCTTT. It is translated as CASSLFQGGVAEAFF.

This clone turned up a few times. The CDR3 is CASSQVRGRGTQYF. As DNA, the CDR3 is TGTGCCAGCAGCCAAGTGCGGGGCCGGGGGACCCAGTACTTC. V is TRBV14 and J is TRBJ2-5; tentative D call: TRBD2 (6 bases). Germline V gives CDR1 SGHDN, CDR2 FVKESK. The CDR3 has 14 residues. V lost 1 base and J 7 bases, leaving 13 bases between the germline ends.